Presented here are 8 T cell receptor beta chains from one specimen sequenced in a study of T cells after posttransplantation cyclophosphamide. Produced via immunoSEQ multiplex PCR; TCRdb's table is partial and in-frame only. The repertoire consists of over 20,000 clones, with nearly 99% occurring once and the leading ten covering about 0.13%. Sequencing was performed on naive CD8+ T cells sorted from PBMCs. The receptors were gathered from a man in his forties in good health, CMV-negative, and a related stem cell transplant donor.

This rearrangement joins TRBV11-2 to TRBJ2-7; TRBD1 is a possible D gene (6 bases). V was cut by 7 bases and J by 5 bases, with 21 bases left in between. Germline CDR1 and CDR2: SGHAT and FQNNGV. The CDR3 runs to 15 residues. DNA of the CDR3: TGTGCCAGCACCCCTTGGTCGGCAGGGGCAAACGAGCAGTACTTC. Encoded protein: CASTPWSAGANEQYF.

This chain links TRBV27 with TRBJ1-5, with a tentative D call TRBD1 (5 bases). V gave up 2 bases and J gave up 4 bases, with 12 bases separating them. Germline loops: CDR1 MNHEY, CDR2 SMNVEV (reference sequence). The CDR3 totals 15 residues. The CDR3 bases are TGTGCCAGCAGTTTAGGGCAGGGCCTAAATCAGCCCCAGCATTTT. This gives the protein CASSLGQGLNQPQHF.

The gene calls are TRBV5-4 and TRBJ2-7, with 7 bases identical to TRBD2. The CDR3 sequence is 14 residues long. Germline lookup yields CDR1 SGHNT and CDR2 YYREEE (reference sequence). The trim removed 0 bases at V and 6 bases at J, leaving 6 bases unmatched. This CDR3 is CASSLGGGPIEQYF. CDR3 coding DNA: TGTGCCAGCAGCTTGGGGGGAGGGCCTATCGAGCAGTACTTC.

The V gene is TRBV7-9, the J gene TRBJ2-1; no definite D call. Germline V CDR1 and CDR2: SEHNR, FQNEAQ (reference sequence). V was trimmed by 5 bases and J by 0 bases, leaving 8 bases between them. The CDR3 extends over 14 amino acids. The CDR3 nucleotides read TGTGCCAGCAGCACCCTGAGCTCCTACAATGAGCAGTTCTTC. Its protein product is CASSTLSSYNEQFF.

V usage is TRBV23-1 and J usage is TRBJ2-3, with D possibly TRBD1 on 6 matching bases. TRBV23-1 is given ORF status, its function remaining uncertain. V was clipped by 2 bases and J by 4 bases, with 22 bases between them. The CDR3 length is 18 residues. The CDR3 bases are TGCGCCAGCAGTCAAACGACAGGTGTATTCTCGATCCCAGATACGCAGTATTTT. It codes for CASSQTTGVFSIPDTQYF.

The chain is built from TRBV10-2 and TRBJ2-7, with D uncertain. The CDR3 sequence is 13 residues long. The germline CDR1 and CDR2 sequences are WSHSY and SAAADI. Trimming took 6 bases from V and 2 from J, leaving 11 bases between them. The CDR3 DNA reads as TGCGCCAGCAGACACAGTGAGACCTACGAGCAGTACTTC. Encoded protein: CASRHSETYEQYF.

V gene TRBV5-4 combines with J gene TRBJ2-1, with D maybe TRBD1 (6 bases). The CDR3 covers 14 residues. Per the germline V gene, CDR1 is SGHNT and CDR2 is YYREEE (reference sequence). The ends were cut back, 4 bases at V and 1 base at J, with 9 bases in the middle. Here the CDR3 reads CASSNRVSYNEQFF. The CDR3 DNA is TGTGCCAGCAGCAACAGGGTATCCTACAATGAGCAGTTCTTC.

The chain is built from TRBV11-3 and TRBJ2-7, with TRBD1 matching over 9 bases. There are 15 residues in the CDR3. CDR1 and CDR2 (germline): SGHNT, YENEEA. Germline trimming cut 2 bases from V and 3 bases from J; bases unmatched to any gene: 5. Here the CDR3 reads CASSLTTGGVYEQYF. CDR3 coding DNA: TGTGCCAGCAGCTTAACGACAGGGGGAGTCTACGAGCAGTACTTC.